These T cell receptor beta chains were read from a single sample in a study of CXCR3-negative and CXCR3-positive naive CD8 T cells. TCRdb re-called the 5' RACE reads and shows each CDR3 protein once, DNA omitted. The repertoire table contains 92,000 or so distinct CDR3 sequences. Sequencing was done on a sample of naive CXCR3- CD8+ T cells from blood. Receptors originate from a human donor in good health. Some clones in this sample may be carry-over from other donors' samples. The CDR3 runs from the conserved cysteine through the conserved F or W.

v_gene	j_gene	len	CDR3aa
TRBV5-1	TRBJ1-4	19	CASSLAGRDREGSNEKLFF
TRBV4-2	TRBJ1-2	16	CASSQVPTGGNYGYTF
TRBV5-6	TRBJ2-7	15	CASSLNPGQGYEQYF
TRBV6-2/TRBV6-3	TRBJ2-3	15	CASSQLAGGTDTQYF
TRBV29-1	TRBJ2-3	15	CSVVEGQGSTDTQYF
TRBV5-1	TRBJ2-7	14	CASSGGQGGDEQYF
TRBV7-6	TRBJ2-6	16	CASSATVPSGANVLTF
TRBV20-1	TRBJ1-2	15	CSARDSRGGNYGYTF
TRBV13	TRBJ2-7	13	CASSLGGEYERYF
TRBV5-1	TRBJ1-1	19	CASSFPRETGGARSTEAFF
TRBV20-1	TRBJ1-6	12	CSATTGNSPLHF
TRBV11-3	TRBJ2-2	14	CASSLPDGSGELFF
TRBV29-1	TRBJ2-2	15	CSVEEHLSNTGELFF
TRBV2	TRBJ2-7	11	CASRDGYEQYF
TRBV2	TRBJ2-7	13	CASRGGQSYEQYF
TRBV7-3	TRBJ2-5	14	CASSRGGRGETQYF
TRBV5-6	TRBJ2-3	15	CASSWGDLSTDTQYF